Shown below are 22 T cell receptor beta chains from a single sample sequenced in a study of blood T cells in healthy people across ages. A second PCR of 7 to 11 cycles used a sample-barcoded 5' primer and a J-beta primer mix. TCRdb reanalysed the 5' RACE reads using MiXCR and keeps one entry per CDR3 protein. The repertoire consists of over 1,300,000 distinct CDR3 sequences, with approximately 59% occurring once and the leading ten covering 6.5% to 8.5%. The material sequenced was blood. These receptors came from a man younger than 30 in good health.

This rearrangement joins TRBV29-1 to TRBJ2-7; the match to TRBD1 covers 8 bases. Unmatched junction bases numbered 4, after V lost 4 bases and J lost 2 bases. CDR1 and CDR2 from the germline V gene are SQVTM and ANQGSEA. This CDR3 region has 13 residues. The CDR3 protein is CSVGWDRTYEQYF. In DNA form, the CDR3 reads TGCAGCGTTGGATGGGACAGGACCTACGAGCAGTACTTC.

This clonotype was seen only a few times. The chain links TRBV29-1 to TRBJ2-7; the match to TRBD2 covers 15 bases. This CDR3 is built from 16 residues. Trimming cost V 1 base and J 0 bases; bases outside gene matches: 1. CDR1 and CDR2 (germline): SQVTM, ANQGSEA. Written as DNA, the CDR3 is TGCAGCGTTGAAGGGACTAGCGGGGGGGCCTCCTACGAGCAGTACTTC. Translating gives CSVEGTSGGASYEQYF.

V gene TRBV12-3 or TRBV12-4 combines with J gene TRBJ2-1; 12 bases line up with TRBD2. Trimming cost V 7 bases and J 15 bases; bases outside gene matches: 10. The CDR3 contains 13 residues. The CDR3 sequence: CASKTSGGPGVFF. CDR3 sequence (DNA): TGTGCCAGCAAGACTAGCGGGGGTCCGGGTGTGTTCTTC.

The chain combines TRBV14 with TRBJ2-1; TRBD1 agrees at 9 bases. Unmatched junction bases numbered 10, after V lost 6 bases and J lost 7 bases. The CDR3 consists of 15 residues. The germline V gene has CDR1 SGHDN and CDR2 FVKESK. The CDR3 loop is CASRDTGTGINEQFF. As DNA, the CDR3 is TGTGCCAGCAGGGATACCGGGACAGGGATTAATGAGCAGTTCTTC.

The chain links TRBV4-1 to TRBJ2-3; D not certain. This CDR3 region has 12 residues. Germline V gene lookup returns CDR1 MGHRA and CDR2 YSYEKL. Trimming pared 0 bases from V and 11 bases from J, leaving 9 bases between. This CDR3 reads CASSQDMWLQYF. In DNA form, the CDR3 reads TGCGCCAGCAGCCAAGATATGTGGTTGCAGTATTTT.

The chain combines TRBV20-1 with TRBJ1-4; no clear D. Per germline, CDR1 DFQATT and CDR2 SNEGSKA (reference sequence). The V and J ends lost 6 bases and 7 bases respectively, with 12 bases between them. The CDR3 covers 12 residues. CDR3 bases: TGCAGTGCGCGCCACGACGGTGAAAAACTGTTTTTT. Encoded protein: CSARHDGEKLFF.

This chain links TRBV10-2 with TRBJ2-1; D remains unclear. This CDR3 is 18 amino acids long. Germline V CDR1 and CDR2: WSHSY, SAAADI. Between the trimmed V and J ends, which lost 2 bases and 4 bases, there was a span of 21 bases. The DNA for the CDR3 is TGCGCCAGCAGTGAGGTCCTTGTGACGACCCGTGAATACAATGAGCAGTTCTTC. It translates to CASSEVLVTTREYNEQFF.

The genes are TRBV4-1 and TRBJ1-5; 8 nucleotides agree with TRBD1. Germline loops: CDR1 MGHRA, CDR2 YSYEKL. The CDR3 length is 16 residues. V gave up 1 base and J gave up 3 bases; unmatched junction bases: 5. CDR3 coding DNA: TGCGCCAGCAGCCAAGGTCGGACAGGGACCAATCAGCCCCAGCATTTT. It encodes CASSQGRTGTNQPQHF.

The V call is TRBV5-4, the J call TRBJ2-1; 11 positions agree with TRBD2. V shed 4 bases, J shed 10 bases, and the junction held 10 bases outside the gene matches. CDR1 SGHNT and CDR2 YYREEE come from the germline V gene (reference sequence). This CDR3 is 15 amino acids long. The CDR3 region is CASSTRLAGHGEQFF. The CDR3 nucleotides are TGTGCCAGCAGCACTCGACTAGCGGGGCATGGGGAGCAGTTCTTC.

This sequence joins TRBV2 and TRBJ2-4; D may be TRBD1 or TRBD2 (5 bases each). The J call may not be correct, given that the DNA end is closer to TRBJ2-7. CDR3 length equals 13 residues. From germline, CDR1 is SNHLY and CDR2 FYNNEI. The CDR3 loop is CASKVEGPHEQYF. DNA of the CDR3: TGTGCCAGCAAGGTAGAGGGGCCCCACGAGCAGTACTTC.

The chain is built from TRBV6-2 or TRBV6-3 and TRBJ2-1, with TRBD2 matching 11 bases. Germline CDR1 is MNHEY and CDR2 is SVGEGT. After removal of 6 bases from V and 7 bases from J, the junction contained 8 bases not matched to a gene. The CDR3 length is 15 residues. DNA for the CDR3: TGTGCCAGCAGGCATACTAGCGGGGGTCTGAATGAGCAGTTCTTC. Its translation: CASRHTSGGLNEQFF.

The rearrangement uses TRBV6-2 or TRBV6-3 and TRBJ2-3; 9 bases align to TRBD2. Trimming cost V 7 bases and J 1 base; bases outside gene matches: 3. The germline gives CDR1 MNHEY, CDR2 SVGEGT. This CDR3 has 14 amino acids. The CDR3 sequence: CASTLAGRTDTQYF. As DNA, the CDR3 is TGTGCCAGCACCCTAGCGGGGCGCACAGATACGCAGTATTTT.

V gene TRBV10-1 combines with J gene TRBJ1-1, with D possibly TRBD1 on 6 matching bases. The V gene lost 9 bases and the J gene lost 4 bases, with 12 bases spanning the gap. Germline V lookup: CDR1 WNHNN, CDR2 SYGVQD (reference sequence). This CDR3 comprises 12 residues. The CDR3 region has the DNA TGCGCCAGTAAGGGGGTAGCCACTGAAGCTTTCTTT. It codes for CASKGVATEAFF.

The CDR3: CASQTGTDSYEQYF. The CDR3 DNA follows: TGCGCCAGCCAAACCGGGACAGACTCCTACGAGCAGTACTTC. The chain combines TRBV5-1 with TRBJ2-7, with TRBD1 matching over 7 bases. From germline, CDR1 is SGHRS and CDR2 YFSETQ. The CDR3 runs to 14 residues. V shed 7 bases and J 0 bases; nucleotides not matched to a gene: 7.

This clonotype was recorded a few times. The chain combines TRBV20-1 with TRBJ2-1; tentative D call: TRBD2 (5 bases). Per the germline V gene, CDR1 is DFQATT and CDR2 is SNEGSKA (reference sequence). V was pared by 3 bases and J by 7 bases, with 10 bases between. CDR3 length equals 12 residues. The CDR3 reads CSASGIGNEQFF. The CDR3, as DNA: TGCAGTGCTAGCGGGATAGGGAATGAGCAGTTCTTC.

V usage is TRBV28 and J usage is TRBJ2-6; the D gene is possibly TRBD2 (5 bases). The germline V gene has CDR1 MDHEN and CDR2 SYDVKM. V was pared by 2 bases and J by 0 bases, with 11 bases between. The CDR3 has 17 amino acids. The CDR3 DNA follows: TGTGCCAGCAGTTTAAGTGGACTGTACTCTGGGGCCAACGTCCTGACTTTC. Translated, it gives CASSLSGLYSGANVLTF.

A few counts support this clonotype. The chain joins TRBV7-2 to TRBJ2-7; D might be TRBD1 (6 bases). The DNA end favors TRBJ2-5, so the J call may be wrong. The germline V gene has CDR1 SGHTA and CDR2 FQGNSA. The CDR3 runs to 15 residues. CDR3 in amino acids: CASSPPTGTRETQYF. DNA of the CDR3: TGTGCCAGCAGCCCCCCTACCGGGACAAGGGAGACCCAGTACTTC.

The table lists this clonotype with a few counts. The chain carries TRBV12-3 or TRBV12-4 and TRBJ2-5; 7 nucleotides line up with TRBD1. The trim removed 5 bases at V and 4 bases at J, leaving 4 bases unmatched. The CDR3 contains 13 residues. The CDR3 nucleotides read TGTGCCAGCAGTGAGGACAGGCCAGAGACCCAGTACTTC. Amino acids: CASSEDRPETQYF.

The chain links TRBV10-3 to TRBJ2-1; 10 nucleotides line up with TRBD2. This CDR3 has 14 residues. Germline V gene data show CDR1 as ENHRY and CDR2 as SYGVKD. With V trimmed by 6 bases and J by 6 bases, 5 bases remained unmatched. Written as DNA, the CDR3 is TGTGCCATCAGGACCAGGACTAGCGGCAATGAGCAGTTCTTC. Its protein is CAIRTRTSGNEQFF.

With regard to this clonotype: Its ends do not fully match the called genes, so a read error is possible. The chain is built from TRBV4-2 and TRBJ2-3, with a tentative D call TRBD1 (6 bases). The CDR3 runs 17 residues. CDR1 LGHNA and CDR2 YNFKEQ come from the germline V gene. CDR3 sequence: CASSPARQAGETDAQYF. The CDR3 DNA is TGTGCCAGCAGCCCAGCCCGACAGGCCGGGGAAACAGATGCGCAGTATTTT.

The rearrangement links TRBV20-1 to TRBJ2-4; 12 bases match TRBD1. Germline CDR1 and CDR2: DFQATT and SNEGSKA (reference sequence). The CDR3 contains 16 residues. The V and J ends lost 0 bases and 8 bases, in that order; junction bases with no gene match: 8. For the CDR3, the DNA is TGCAGTGCTAGAGACTCCGGGACAGGGGGCTGGGACATTCAGTACTTC. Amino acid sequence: CSARDSGTGGWDIQYF.

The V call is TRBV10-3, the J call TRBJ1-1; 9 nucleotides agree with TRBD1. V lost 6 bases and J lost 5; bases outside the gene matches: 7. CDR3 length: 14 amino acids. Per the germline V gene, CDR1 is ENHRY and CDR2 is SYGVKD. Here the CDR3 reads CAISPPGQGTEAFF. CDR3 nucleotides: TGTGCCATCAGCCCCCCGGGACAGGGAACTGAAGCTTTCTTT.